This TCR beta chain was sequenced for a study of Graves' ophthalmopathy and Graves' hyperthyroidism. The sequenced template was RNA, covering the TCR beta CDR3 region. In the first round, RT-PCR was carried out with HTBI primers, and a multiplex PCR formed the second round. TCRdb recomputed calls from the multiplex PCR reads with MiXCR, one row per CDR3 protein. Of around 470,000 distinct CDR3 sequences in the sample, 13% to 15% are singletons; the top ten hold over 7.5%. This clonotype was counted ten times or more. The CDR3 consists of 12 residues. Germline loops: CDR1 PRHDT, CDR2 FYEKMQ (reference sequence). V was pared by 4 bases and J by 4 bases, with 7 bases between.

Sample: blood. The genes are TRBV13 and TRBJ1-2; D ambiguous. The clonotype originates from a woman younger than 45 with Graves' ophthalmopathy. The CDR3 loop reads CASSSPPYGYTF. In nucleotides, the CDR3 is TGTGCCAGCAGCTCACCGCCCTATGGCTACACCTTC.